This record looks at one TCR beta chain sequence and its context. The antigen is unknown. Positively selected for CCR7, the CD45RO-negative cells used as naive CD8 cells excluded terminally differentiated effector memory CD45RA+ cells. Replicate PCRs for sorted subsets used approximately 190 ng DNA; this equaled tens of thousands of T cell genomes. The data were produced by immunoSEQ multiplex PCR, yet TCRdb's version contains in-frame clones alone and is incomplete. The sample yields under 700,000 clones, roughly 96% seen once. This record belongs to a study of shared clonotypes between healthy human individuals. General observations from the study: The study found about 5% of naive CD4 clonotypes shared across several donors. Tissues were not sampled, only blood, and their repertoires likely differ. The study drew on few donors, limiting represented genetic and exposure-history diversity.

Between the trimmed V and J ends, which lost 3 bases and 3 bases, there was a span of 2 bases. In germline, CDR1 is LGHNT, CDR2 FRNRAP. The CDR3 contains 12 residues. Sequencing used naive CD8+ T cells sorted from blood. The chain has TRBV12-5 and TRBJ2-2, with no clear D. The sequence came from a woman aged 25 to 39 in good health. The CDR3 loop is CASGLDTGELFF. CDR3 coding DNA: TGTGCTAGTGGTTTAGACACCGGGGAGCTGTTTTTT.